This entry describes one T cell receptor beta chain. This specimen comes from a study of siplizumab effects on memory and regulatory T cells. Sequenced by immunoSEQ multiplex PCR; TCRdb stores in-frame clones only, minus some. Of nearly 85,000 clones listed, just under 95% were seen once; the top ten hold roughly 20%. The CDR3 totals 14 residues. Germline loops: CDR1 MDHEN, CDR2 SYDVKM. Trimming removed 5 bases at V and 2 bases at J, with 13 bases between. This receptor was obtained from a human donor in good health. The gene calls are TRBV28 and TRBJ2-7; D unresolved. Sequencing was done on a sample of CD8+ T cells sorted from blood. The CDR3: CASSTRRRPYEQYF. The CDR3 DNA follows: TGTGCCAGCAGTACCCGACGCCGTCCCTACGAGCAGTACTTC.